Below are 20 T cell receptor beta chains sequenced from a single sample in a study of blood T cell repertoires in COVID-19. Assay: immunoSEQ multiplex PCR; the TCRdb copy retains only in-frame clones and omits some. The sample shows approximately 20,000 clones, roughly 89% of them seen only once. The sample consisted of peripheral blood. The source of these receptors is a human donor in a cohort sampled during active COVID-19.

This clone was recorded once. V and J are TRBV28 and TRBJ2-7; D is ambiguous. The V and J ends lost 3 bases and 3 bases respectively, with 6 bases between them. CDR3 length: 12 residues. Germline assignment: CDR1 MDHEN and CDR2 SYDVKM. As DNA, the CDR3 is TGTGCCAGCAGTTTGCGATACTACGAGCAGTACTTC. Encoded protein: CASSLRYYEQYF.

This clone was observed a few times. The V and J genes are TRBV2 and TRBJ1-3, with a possible D match to TRBD1 (6 bases). CDR1 and CDR2 (germline): SNHLY, FYNNEI. Trimming cost V 7 bases and J 0 bases, with 13 bases left between them. The CDR3 totals 15 residues. CDR3 in DNA: TGTGCCAGCATTACGGACAGAAGCTCTGGAAACACCATATATTTT. Protein product: CASITDRSSGNTIYF.

The chain uses TRBV7-9 and TRBJ2-5; D may be TRBD2 (6 bases). The CDR3 length is 15 residues. Germline loops: CDR1 SEHNR, CDR2 FQNEAQ (reference sequence). The V and J ends lost 3 bases and 2 bases respectively, with 13 bases between them. The CDR3 region is CASSLGGLKQETQYF. In DNA form, the CDR3 reads TGTGCCAGCAGCTTGGGGGGATTAAAACAAGAGACCCAGTACTTC.

This clone was counted only a few times. This rearrangement joins TRBV18 to TRBJ2-7; no reliable D call. There are 11 residues in the CDR3. Looked up from germline, CDR1 is KGHSH and CDR2 is LQKENI. Trimming left V 5 bases short and J 6 bases short, with 8 bases between. The CDR3 bases are TGTGCCAGCTCAGCGGAACGCGAGCAGTACTTC. This codes for CASSAEREQYF. The full variable domain, completed using reference TRBV18 and TRBJ2-7, is NAGVMQNPRHLVRRRGQEARLRCSPMKGHSHVYWYRQLPEEGLKFMVYLQKENIIDESGMPKERFSAEFPKEGPSILRIQQVVRGDSAAYFCASSAEREQYFGPGTRLTVT.

The sample holds a few counts of this clone. The chain links TRBV5-1 to TRBJ1-6, with a tentative D call TRBD1 (5 bases). Trimming took 0 bases from V and 3 from J, leaving 7 bases between them. This CDR3 contains 15 residues. Germline V gene data show CDR1 as SGHRS and CDR2 as YFSETQ. The CDR3 region has the DNA TGCGCCAGCAGCTTGGGGCAGGGCTATAATTCACCCCTCCACTTT. This codes for CASSLGQGYNSPLHF.

This clone was picked up one time. The J gene is TRBJ2-1, the V gene TRBV7-9; a weak D match, TRBD2 (5 bases). Germline V CDR1 and CDR2: SEHNR, FQNEAQ (reference sequence). The CDR3 length is 18 residues. V shed 0 bases and J shed 0 bases, with 15 bases lying between them. The CDR3 DNA sequence: TGTGCCAGCAGCTTAGCTTGGGGAGAGTCGGGCTCCTACAATGAGCAGTTCTTC. As protein: CASSLAWGESGSYNEQFF.

This rearrangement joins TRBV5-1 to TRBJ2-7; 11 bases fit TRBD2. The CDR3 sequence is 18 residues long. CDR1 is SGHRS and CDR2 is YFSETQ in the germline V gene. V lost 0 bases, J lost 4 bases, and 12 bases stayed unmatched. The DNA for the CDR3 is TGCGCCAGCAGCTTGGCCGGGGTAGCGGGAGGGCCTAGTTACGAGCAGTACTTC. It is translated as CASSLAGVAGGPSYEQYF. Looking up the rest from reference TRBV5-1 and TRBJ2-7 gives the full variable domain: KAGVTQTPRYLIKTRGQQVTLSCSPISGHRSVSWYQQTPGQGLQFLFEYFSETQRNKGNFPGRFSGRQFSNSRSEMNVSTLELGDSALYLCASSLAGVAGGPSYEQYFGPGTRLTVT.

This sequence joins TRBV18 and TRBJ2-1; 15 positions agree with TRBD2. V shed 0 bases and J 16 bases; nucleotides not matched to a gene: 10. The CDR3 sequence is 16 residues long. Looked up from germline, CDR1 is KGHSH and CDR2 is LQKENI. The CDR3 DNA reads as TGTGCCAGCTCACCACCGGGACTAGCGGGGGGCATCGACTACTTCTTC. This encodes CASSPPGLAGGIDYFF.

This clone was recorded once. The chain is built from TRBV5-6 and TRBJ1-2; D is uncertain. Germline values: CDR1 SGHDT, CDR2 YYEEEE. The CDR3 is 14 amino acids. Trimming took off 0 bases at V and 6 bases at J, with 12 bases between the two ends. CDR3 region: CASSLVLRGNGYTF. CDR3 coding DNA: TGTGCCAGCAGCTTGGTCCTCCGCGGTAATGGCTACACCTTC.

V gene TRBV4-3 combines with J gene TRBJ1-2; 7 bases fit TRBD1. Trimming took 8 bases from V and 2 from J; bases not matched to a gene: 8. Germline loops: CDR1 LGHNA, CDR2 YSLEER. The CDR3 runs 14 residues. The DNA of the CDR3 is TGCGCCAGCGCCGCCGACAGGGTCAACTATGGCTACACCTTC. Translation gives CASAADRVNYGYTF.

Concerning this clone itself: This specimen includes other DNA sequences encoding the same CDR3. The chain employs TRBV5-1 and TRBJ2-7; 8 nucleotides agree with TRBD1. The V gene's germline CDR1 is SGHRS and CDR2 YFSETQ. V was pared by 4 bases and J by 6 bases, with 3 bases of the junction left unmatched. The CDR3 has 12 residues. CDR3 loop: CASSPQGGEQYF. As DNA, the CDR3 is TGCGCCAGCAGCCCACAGGGGGGCGAGCAGTACTTC.

The chain couples TRBV7-2 to TRBJ1-6; D is unclear. Trimming pared 2 bases from V and 9 bases from J, leaving 17 bases between. The CDR3 loop spans 16 amino acids. Germline V CDR1 and CDR2: SGHTA, FQGNSA. In DNA form, the CDR3 reads TGTGCCAGCAGCTTATCGTCCGCGGGAAAGACTTCACCCCTCCACTTT. This encodes CASSLSSAGKTSPLHF.

The chain uses TRBV2 and TRBJ1-1, with D unclear. V lost 1 base, J lost 1 base, and 7 bases lay in between. This CDR3 has 14 amino acids. Per germline, CDR1 SNHLY and CDR2 FYNNEI. CDR3 residues: CASSEDRWNTEAFF. The CDR3 bases are TGTGCCAGCAGTGAAGATCGGTGGAACACTGAAGCTTTCTTT.

The gene calls are TRBV6-5 and TRBJ1-6; 7 positions agree with TRBD1. V shed 6 bases and J 3 bases; nucleotides not matched to a gene: 2. Germline CDR1 is MNHEY and CDR2 is SVGAGI. The CDR3 runs 14 residues. CDR3 in DNA: TGTGCCAGCAGGACAGGGCACTATAATTCACCCCTCCACTTT. Protein: CASRTGHYNSPLHF.

This clone occurred once. The rearrangement uses TRBV11-2 and TRBJ2-7, with 9 positions matching TRBD1. The germline V gene encodes CDR1 SGHAT and CDR2 FQNNGV. The CDR3 length is 15 residues. Losses at the gene ends were 6 bases for V and 4 bases for J; bases not matched to a gene: 10. CDR3 DNA: TGTGCCAGCAGACCCGAGAGACAGGGGGGGTACGAGCAGTACTTC. Its protein product is CASRPERQGGYEQYF.

This chain uses TRBV5-5 with TRBJ2-2; D not certain. The CDR3 extends over 14 amino acids. The germline V and J ends were trimmed by 2 bases and 1 base, with 6 bases remaining between them. The V gene's germline CDR1 is SGHKS and CDR2 YYEKEE (reference sequence). Here the CDR3 DNA reads TGTGCCAGCAGCTTAGGCGGGAACACCGGGGAGCTGTTTTTT. It specifies CASSLGGNTGELFF.

V and J are TRBV9 and TRBJ2-1; 10 bases are shared with TRBD2. Trimming took 3 bases from V and 0 from J; bases not matched to a gene: 9. CDR3 length: 18 amino acids. The germline V gene encodes CDR1 SGDLS and CDR2 YYNGEE. The CDR3 region has the DNA TGTGCCAGCAGCGGGGTAGCGGGAGGTAAAAGCTCCTACAATGAGCAGTTCTTC. It encodes CASSGVAGGKSSYNEQFF.

The chain has TRBV4-1 and TRBJ1-1; D perhaps matches TRBD1 (5 bases). The CDR3 covers 13 residues. Germline values: CDR1 MGHRA, CDR2 YSYEKL. Trimming took 1 base from V and 11 from J, leaving 14 bases between them. CDR3: CASSQGTNTVAFF. The CDR3 DNA is TGCGCCAGCAGCCAAGGGACAAACACAGTGGCTTTCTTT.

This clone was counted once. The chain links TRBV9 to TRBJ2-5; 7 bases fit TRBD2. Germline CDR1 SGDLS, CDR2 YYNGEE. The V gene end was trimmed by 0 bases and the J gene end by 1 base; junction bases not matched to a gene: 12. There are 18 residues in the CDR3. CDR3 DNA: TGTGCCAGCAGCGTAGAATGGGGGGGTAGCGGAGGCCAAGAGACCCAGTACTTC. The encoded protein is CASSVEWGGSGGQETQYF.

This rearrangement joins TRBV4-3 to TRBJ2-3; 11 positions match TRBD2. CDR3 length: 16 amino acids. The ends lost 1 base at V and 7 bases at J; junction bases unmatched: 7. Germline V gives CDR1 LGHNA, CDR2 YSLEER. CDR3 sequence: CASSQVGSGGAYTQYF. DNA of the CDR3: TGCGCCAGCAGCCAAGTCGGTAGCGGGGGGGCATATACGCAGTATTTT.